The 2 T cell receptor beta chains reported below all come from one sample, sequenced in a study of blood T cell repertoires in COVID-19. Clones were sequenced by immunoSEQ multiplex PCR, and TCRdb holds only the in-frame ones, with some missing. Of 85,000 to 110,000 clones listed, approximately 84% are singletons. Material: peripheral blood. These receptors were taken from a human donor in a cohort sampled during active or convalescent COVID-19.

The V call is TRBV5-6, the J call TRBJ2-5; D gene ambiguous. From germline, CDR1 is SGHDT and CDR2 YYEEEE. V dropped 4 bases and J dropped 2 bases, with 12 bases sitting between them. This CDR3 spans 14 amino acids. The CDR3 is CASSPVERQETQYF. CDR3 bases: TGTGCCAGCAGCCCCGTTGAGAGGCAAGAGACCCAGTACTTC.

This CDR3 reads CASSQSRTGGLNTEAFF. CDR3 sequence (DNA): TGTGCCAGCAGCCAATCGAGGACAGGGGGGTTGAACACTGAAGCTTTCTTT. This sequence joins TRBV4-2 and TRBJ1-1; TRBD1 matches at 10 bases. The CDR3 is 17 amino acids. Germline V gene data show CDR1 as LGHNA and CDR2 as YNFKEQ. The V segment lost 2 bases and the J segment 0 bases; nucleotides outside the gene matches: 6.